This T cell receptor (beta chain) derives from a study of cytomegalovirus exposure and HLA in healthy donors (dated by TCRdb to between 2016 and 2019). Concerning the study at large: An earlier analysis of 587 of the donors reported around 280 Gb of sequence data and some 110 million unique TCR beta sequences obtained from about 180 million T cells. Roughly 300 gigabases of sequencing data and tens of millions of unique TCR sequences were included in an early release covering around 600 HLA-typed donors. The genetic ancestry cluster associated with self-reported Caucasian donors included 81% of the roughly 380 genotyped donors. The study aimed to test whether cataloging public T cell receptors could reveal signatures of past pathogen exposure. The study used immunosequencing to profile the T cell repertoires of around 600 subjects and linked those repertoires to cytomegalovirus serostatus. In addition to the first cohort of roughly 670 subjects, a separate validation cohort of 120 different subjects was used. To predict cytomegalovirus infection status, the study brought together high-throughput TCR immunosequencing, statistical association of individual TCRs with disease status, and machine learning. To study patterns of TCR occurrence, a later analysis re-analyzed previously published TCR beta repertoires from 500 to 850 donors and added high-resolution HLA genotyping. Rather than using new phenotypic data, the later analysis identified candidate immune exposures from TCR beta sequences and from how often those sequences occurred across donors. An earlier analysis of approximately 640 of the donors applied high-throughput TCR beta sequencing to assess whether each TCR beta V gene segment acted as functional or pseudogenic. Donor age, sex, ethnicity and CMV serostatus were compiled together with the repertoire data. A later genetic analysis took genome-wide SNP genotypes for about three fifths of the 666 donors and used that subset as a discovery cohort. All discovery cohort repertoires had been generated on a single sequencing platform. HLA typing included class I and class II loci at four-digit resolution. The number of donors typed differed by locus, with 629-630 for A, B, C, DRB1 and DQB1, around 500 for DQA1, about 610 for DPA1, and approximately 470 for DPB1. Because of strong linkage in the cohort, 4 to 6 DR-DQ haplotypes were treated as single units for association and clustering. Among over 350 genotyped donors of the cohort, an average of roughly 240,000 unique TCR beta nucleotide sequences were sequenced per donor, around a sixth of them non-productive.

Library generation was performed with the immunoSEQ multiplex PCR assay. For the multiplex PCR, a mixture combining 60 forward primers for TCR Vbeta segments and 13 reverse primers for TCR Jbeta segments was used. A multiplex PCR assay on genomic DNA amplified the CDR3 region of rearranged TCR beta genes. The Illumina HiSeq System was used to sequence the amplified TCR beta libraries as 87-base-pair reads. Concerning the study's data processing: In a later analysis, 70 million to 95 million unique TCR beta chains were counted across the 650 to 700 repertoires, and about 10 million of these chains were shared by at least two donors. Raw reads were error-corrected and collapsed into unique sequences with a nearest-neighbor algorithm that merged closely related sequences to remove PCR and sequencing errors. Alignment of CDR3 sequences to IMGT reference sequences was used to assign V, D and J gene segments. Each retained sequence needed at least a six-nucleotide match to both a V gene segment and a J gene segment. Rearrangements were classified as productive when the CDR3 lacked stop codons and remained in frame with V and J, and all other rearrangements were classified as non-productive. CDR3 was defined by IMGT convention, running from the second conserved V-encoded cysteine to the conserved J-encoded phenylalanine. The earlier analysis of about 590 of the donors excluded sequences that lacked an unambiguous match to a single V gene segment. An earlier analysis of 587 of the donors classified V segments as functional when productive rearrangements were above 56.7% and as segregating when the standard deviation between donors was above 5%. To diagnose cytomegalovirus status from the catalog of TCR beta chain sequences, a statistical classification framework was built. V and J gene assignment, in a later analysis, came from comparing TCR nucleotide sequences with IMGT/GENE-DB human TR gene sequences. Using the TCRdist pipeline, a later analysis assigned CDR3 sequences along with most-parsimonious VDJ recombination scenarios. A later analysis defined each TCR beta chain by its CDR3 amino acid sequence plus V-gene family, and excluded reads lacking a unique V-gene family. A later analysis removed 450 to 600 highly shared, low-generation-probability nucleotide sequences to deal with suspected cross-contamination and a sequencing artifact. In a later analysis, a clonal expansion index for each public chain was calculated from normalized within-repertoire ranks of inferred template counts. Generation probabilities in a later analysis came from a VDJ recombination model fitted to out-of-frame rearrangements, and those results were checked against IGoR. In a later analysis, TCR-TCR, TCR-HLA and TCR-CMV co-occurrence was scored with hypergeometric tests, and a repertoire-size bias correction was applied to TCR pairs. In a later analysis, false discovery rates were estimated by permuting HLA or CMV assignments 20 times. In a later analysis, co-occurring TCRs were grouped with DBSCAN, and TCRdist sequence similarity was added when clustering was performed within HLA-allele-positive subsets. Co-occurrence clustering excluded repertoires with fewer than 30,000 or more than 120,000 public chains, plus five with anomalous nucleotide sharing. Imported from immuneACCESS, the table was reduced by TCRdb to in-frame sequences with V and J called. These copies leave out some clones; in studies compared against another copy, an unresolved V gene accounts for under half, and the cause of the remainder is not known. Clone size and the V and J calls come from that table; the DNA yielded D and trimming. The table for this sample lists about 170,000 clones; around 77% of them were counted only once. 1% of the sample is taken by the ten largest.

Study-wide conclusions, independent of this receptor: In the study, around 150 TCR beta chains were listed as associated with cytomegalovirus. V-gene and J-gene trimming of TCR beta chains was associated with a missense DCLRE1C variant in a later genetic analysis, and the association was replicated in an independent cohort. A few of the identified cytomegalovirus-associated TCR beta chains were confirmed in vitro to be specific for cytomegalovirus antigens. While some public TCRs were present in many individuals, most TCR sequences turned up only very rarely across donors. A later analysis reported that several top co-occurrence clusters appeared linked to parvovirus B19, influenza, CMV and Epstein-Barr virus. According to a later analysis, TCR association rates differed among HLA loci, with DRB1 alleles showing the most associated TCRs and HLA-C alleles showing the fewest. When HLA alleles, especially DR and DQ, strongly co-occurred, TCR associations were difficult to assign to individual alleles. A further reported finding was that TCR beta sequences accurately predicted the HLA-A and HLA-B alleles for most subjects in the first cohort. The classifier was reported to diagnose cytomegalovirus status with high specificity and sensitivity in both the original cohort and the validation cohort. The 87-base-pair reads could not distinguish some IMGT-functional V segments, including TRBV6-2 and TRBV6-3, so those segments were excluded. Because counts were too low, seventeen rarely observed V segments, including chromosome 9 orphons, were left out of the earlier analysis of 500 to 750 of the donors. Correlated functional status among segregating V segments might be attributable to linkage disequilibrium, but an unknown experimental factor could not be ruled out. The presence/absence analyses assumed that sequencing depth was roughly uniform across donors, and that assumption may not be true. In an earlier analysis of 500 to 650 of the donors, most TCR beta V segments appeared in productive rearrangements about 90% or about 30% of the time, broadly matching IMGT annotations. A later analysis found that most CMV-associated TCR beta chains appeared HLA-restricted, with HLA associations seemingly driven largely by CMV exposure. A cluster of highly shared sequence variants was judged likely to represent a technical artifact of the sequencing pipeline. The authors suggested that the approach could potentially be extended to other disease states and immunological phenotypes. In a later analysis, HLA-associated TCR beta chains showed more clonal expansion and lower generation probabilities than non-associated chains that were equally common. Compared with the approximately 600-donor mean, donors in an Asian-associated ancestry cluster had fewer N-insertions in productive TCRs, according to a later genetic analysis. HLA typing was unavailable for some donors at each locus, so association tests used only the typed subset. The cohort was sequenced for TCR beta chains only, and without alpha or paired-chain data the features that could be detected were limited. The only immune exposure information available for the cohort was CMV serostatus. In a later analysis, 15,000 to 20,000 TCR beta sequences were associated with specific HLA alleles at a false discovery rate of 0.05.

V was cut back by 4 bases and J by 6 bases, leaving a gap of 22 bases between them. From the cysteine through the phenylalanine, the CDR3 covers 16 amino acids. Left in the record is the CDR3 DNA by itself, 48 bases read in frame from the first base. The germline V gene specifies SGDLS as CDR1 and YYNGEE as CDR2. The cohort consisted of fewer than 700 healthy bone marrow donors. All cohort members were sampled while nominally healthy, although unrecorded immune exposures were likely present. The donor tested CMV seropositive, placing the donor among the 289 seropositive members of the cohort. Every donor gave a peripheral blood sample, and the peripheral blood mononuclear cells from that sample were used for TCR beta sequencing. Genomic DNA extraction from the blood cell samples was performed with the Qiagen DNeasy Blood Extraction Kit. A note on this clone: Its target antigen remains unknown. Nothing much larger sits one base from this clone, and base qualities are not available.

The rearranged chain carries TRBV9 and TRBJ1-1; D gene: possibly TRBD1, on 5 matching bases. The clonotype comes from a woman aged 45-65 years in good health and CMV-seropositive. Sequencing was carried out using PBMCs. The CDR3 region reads CASSLGRGGKGAEAFF. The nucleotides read TGTGCCAGCAGCCTCGGAAGGGGAGGGAAAGGCGCTGAAGCTTTCTTT.